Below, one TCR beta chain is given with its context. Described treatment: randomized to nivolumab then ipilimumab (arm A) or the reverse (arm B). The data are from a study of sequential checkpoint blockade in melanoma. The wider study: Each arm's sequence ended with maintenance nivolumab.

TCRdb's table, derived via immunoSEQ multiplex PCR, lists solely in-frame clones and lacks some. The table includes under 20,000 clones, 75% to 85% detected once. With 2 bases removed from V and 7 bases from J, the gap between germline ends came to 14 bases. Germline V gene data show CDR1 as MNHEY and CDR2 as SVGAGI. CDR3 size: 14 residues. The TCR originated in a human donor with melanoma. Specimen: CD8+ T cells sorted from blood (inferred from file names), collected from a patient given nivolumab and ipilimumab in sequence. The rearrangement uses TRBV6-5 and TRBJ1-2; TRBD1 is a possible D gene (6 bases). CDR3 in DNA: TGTGCCAGCAGTTACCCGGGGGGGCAGTCTGGCTACACCTTC. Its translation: CASSYPGGQSGYTF.